This T cell receptor (beta chain) came from a study of cytomegalovirus exposure and HLA in healthy donors. The PCR contained 60 Vbeta and 13 Jbeta primers. Sequenced by immunoSEQ multiplex PCR; TCRdb stores in-frame clones only, minus some. The table records roughly 190,000 clones, around 80% of them present only once. This CDR3 is built from 14 residues. CDR1 and CDR2 from the germline V gene are LNHNV and YYDKDF (reference sequence). V gave up 5 bases and J gave up 6 bases, with 13 bases separating them. The sample comprised PBMCs. The receptor's source is a man aged 35 to 55 in good health and CMV-seropositive. J is TRBJ1-4 and V is TRBV15, with unresolved D. The CDR3 is CATSRLRRDEKLFF. The CDR3, as DNA: TGTGCCACCAGCCGGCTTCGGAGGGATGAAAAACTGTTTTTT. Supplemented by reference TRBV15 and TRBJ1-4, the full variable domain reads DAMVIQNPRYQVTQFGKPVTLSCSQTLNHNVMYWYQQKSSQAPKLLFHYYDKDFNNEADTPDNFQSRRPNTSFCFLDIRSPGLGDTAMYLCATSRLRRDEKLFFGSGTQLSVL.